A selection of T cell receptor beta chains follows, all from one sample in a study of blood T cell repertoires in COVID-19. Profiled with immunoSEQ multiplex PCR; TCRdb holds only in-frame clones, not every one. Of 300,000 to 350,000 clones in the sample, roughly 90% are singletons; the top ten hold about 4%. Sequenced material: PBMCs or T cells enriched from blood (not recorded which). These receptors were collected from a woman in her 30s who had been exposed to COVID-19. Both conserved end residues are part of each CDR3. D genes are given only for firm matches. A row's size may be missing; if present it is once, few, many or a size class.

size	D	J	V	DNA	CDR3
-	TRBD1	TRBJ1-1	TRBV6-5	TGTGCCAGCAGCGGGGAGAACAGGGGATGGACTGAAGCTTTCTTT	CASSGENRGWTEAFF
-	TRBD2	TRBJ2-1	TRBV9	TGTGCCAGCAGCGTAGGGAACCCAGCGGGGGCCAGATCTAATGAGCAGTTCTTC	CASSVGNPAGARSNEQFF
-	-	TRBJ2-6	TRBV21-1	TGTGCCAGCAGCCCTAAAACCGGGGCCAACGTCCTGACTTTC	CASSPKTGANVLTF
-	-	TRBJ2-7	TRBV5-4	TGTGCCAGCAGCTCCCTTTTGTGGAGGCCCTACGAGCAGTACTTC	CASSSLLWRPYEQYF
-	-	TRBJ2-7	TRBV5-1	TGCGCCAGCACCCTATACGACGAGCAGTACTTC	CASTLYDEQYF
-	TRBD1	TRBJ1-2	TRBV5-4	TGTGCCAGCAGTTACCCGGGACAGGGGAATTACTATGGCTACACCTTC	CASSYPGQGNYYGYTF
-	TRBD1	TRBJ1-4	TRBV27	TGTGCCAGCAGGCCGGGACAGGGGTCTGAAAAACTGTTTTTT	CASRPGQGSEKLFF
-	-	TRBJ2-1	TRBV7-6	TGTGCCAGCAGCATAACAGCGGTCTCCTACAATGAGCAGTTCTTC	CASSITAVSYNEQFF
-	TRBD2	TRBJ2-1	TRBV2	TGTGCCAGCAAACGGCTAGCGGGGGGCCACTACAATGTAGAGCAGTTCTTC	CASKRLAGGHYNVEQFF
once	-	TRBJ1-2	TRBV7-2	TGTGCCAGCAGCTTAACAAGGGGCCTAGGTAACTATGGCTACACCTTC	CASSLTRGLGNYGYTF
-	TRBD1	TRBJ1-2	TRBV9	TGTGCCAGCAGCGTAGGGACAGGGGTGTTTGGCTACACCTTC	CASSVGTGVFGYTF
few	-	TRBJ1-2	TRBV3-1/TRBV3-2	TGTGCCAGCAGCCAAGCAGGGATTAACTATGGCTACACCTTC	CASSQAGINYGYTF
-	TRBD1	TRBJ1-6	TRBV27	TGTGCCAGCAGTCCCGGGACAGGGGGCAATTCACCCCTCCACTTT	CASSPGTGGNSPLHF
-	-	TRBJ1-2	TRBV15	TGTGCCACCACAGCAGGGCCCCACTATGGCTACACCTTC	CATTAGPHYGYTF
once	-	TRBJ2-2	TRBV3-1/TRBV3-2	TGTGCCAGCAGCCAAAAATCGGCCGGGGAGCTGTTTTTT	CASSQKSAGELFF
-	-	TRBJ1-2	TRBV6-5	TGTGCCAGCAGTCACAGCGAGGGTTATGGCTACACCTTC	CASSHSEGYGYTF
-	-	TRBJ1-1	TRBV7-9	TGTGCCAGCAGCTTAGCGAGGGTGAACACTGAAGCTTTCTTT	CASSLARVNTEAFF
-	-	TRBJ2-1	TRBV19	TGTGCCAGTAGTTTCCAGGGTAATGAGCAGTTCTTC	CASSFQGNEQFF
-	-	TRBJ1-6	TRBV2	TGTGCCAGCAGTGTCGGGCACGGGGATTCACCCCTCCACTTT	CASSVGHGDSPLHF
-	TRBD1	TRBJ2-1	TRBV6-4	TGTGCCAGCAGTCCCCGGGACAGGGGGCCGAATGAGCAGTTCTTC	CASSPRDRGPNEQFF
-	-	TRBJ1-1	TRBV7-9	TGTGCCAGCAGCTGGGGCACCGAAGCTTTCTTT	CASSWGTEAFF
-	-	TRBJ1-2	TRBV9	TGTGCCAGCAGCGAGGGGGTGACGGTTGATTATGGCTACACCTTC	CASSEGVTVDYGYTF
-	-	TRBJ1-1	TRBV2	TGTGCCAGCAGTGAATTCTGGGGGGGCGAGGCTTTCTTT	CASSEFWGGEAFF
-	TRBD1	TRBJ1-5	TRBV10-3	TGTGCCATCAGTGAGGGGACAGGGGGTCATCAGCCCCAGCATTTT	CAISEGTGGHQPQHF
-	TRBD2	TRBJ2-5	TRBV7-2	TGTGCCAGCAGCTTAGCGCCGGGAGGGACCCAGTACTTC	CASSLAPGGTQYF
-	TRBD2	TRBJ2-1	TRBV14	TGTGCCAGCAGGAGGGAGGGCAACTCCTACAATGAGCAGTTCTTC	CASRREGNSYNEQFF
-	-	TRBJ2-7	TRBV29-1	TGCAGCGTTGAATACGGTAGGGGCTACGAGCAGTACTTC	CSVEYGRGYEQYF
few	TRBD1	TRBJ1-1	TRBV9	TGTGCCAGCAGCTGGGGACCGGACAGGGAAGCTGAAGCTTTCTTT	CASSWGPDREAEAFF
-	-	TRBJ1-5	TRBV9	TGTGCCAGCAGCCTCGCGGGGGGCCTGACTATCAATCAGCCCCAGCATTTT	CASSLAGGLTINQPQHF
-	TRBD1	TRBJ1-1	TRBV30	TGTGCCTGGAGTGCCCCGGACAGGACGAACACTGAAGCTTTCTTT	CAWSAPDRTNTEAFF
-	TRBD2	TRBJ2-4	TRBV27	TGTGCCAGCAGTCCCCTTTTGGGGGAGGGAATAGCCAAAAACATTCAGTACTTC	CASSPLLGEGIAKNIQYF
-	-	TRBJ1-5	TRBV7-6	TGTGCCAGCAGCTTAAGGGGCCGGCCGTATAGCAATCAGCCCCAGCATTTT	CASSLRGRPYSNQPQHF
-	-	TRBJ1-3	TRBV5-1	TGCGCCAGCAGCGTTGCTCTGGCGGGGGGAAACACCATATATTTT	CASSVALAGGNTIYF
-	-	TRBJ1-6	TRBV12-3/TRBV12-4	TGTGCCAGCAGTTTCGATGGAGGCTCACCCCTCCACTTT	CASSFDGGSPLHF
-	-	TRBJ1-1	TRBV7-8	TGTGCCAGCAGCCACTGGGGGGGTACTGAAGCTTTCTTT	CASSHWGGTEAFF
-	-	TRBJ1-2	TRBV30	TGTGCCTGGAGTGATATAAGCACTGGGCCTTATGGCTACACCTTC	CAWSDISTGPYGYTF
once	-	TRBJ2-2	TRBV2	TGTGCCAGCACTATCGGCGGGGCTATGAGGAACACCGGGGAGCTGTTTTTT	CASTIGGAMRNTGELFF
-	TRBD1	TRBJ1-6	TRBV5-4	TGTGCCAGCAGCCTGGACAGGGGGATTCCACCCCTCCACTTT	CASSLDRGIPPLHF
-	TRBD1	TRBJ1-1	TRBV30	TGTGCCTGGAGTAAGGGACAGGGGGCAGGAGCTTTCTTT	CAWSKGQGAGAFF
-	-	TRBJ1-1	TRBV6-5	TGTGCCAGTAGCTGGCCGAACACTGAAGCTTTCTTT	CASSWPNTEAFF
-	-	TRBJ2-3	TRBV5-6	TGTGCCAGCAGCTTGGGGAGCTCCACCACAGATACGCAGTATTTT	CASSLGSSTTDTQYF
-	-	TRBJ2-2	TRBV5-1	TGCGCCAGCAGAAGAGGGGGTAAGCCAGGCACCGGGGAGCTGTTTTTT	CASRRGGKPGTGELFF
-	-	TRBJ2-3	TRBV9	TGTGCCAGCAGCGTAGAGCTTAAAACAGATACGCAGTATTTT	CASSVELKTDTQYF
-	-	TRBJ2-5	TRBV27	TGTGCCAGCAGCCTCTTGGGGGCCCAAGAGACCCAGTACTTC	CASSLLGAQETQYF
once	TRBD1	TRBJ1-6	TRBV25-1	TGTGCCAGCAGTGACAGGGGGCCCTCTTATAATTCACCCCTCCACTTT	CASSDRGPSYNSPLHF
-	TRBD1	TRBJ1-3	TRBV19	TGTGCCACTCGGACAGGGGCCTTCTCTGGAAACACCATATATTTT	CATRTGAFSGNTIYF
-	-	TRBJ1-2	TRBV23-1	TGCGCCAGCAGTCTCCGCTTGAGGGGGAAGGCTGGCTACACCTTC	CASSLRLRGKAGYTF
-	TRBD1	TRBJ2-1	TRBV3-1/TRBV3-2	TGTGCCAGCAGCCAGGCCAAGACAGGGGCGCGATACAATGAGCAGTTCTTC	CASSQAKTGARYNEQFF
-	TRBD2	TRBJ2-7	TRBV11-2	TGTGCCAGCACCTCAGACGTAGCGGGGCCCTACGAGCAGTACTTC	CASTSDVAGPYEQYF
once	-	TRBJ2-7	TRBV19	TGTGCCAGTAGTATAGTTTCCGGGGACGAGCAGTACTTC	CASSIVSGDEQYF
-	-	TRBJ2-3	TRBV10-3	TGTGCCACCGAGGGCGGGGGCGCAGATACGCAGTATTTT	CATEGGGADTQYF
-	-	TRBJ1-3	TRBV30	TGTGCCTGCCGGGGACGGAGGGGAGGAAACACCATATATTTT	CACRGRRGGNTIYF
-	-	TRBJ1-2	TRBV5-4	TGTGCCAGCAGCTTGGGGCAGGTTAACTATGGCTACACCTTC	CASSLGQVNYGYTF
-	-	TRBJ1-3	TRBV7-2	TGTGCCAGCAGCCCCGGGCCCCGACTACCTGGAAACACCATATATTTT	CASSPGPRLPGNTIYF
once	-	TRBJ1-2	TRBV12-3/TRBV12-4	TGTGCCAGCAGTTCACAGGCGATCTATGGCTACACCTTC	CASSSQAIYGYTF
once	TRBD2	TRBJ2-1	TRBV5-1	TGCGCCAGCAGCTTGGGACTAGCGGGGGTTTACAATGAGCAGTTCTTC	CASSLGLAGVYNEQFF
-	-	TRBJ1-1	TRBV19	TGTGCCAGTAGTATCGGGAGATCTAACACTGAAGCTTTCTTT	CASSIGRSNTEAFF